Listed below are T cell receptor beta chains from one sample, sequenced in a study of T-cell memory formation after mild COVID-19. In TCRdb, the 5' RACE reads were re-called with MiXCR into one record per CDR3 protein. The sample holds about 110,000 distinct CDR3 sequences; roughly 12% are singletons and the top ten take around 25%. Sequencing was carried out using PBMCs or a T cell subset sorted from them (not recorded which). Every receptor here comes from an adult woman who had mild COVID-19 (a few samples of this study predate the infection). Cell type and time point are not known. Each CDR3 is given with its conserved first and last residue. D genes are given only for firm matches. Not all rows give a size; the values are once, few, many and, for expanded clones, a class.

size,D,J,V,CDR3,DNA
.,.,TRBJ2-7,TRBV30,CAWSGGYEQYF,TGTGCCTGGAGTGGGGGCTACGAGCAGTACTTC
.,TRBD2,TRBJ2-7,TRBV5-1,CASSLGEIAGSYEQYF,TGCGCCAGCAGCTTGGGGGAAATAGCGGGATCCTACGAGCAGTACTTC
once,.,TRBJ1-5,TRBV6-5,CASSLEYKLNQPQHF,TGTGCCAGCAGTCTAGAATACAAACTTAATCAGCCCCAGCATTTT
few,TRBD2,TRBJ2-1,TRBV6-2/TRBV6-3,CASSYVGGSGAPINEQFF,TGTGCCAGCAGTTACGTTGGCGGTAGCGGGGCCCCGATCAATGAGCAGTTCTTC
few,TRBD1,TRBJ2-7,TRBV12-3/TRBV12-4,CASSSRDRLYEQYF,TGTGCCAGCAGTTCCCGGGACAGGCTCTACGAGCAGTACTTC
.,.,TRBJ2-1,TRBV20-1,CSASPLGLSWYNEQFF,TGCAGTGCTAGCCCCCTGGGACTGAGCTGGTACAATGAGCAGTTCTTC
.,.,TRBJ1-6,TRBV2,CASSEAEPERSPLHF,TGTGCCAGCAGTGAAGCGGAGCCCGAAAGATCACCCCTCCACTTT
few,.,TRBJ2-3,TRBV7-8,CASSLYRSADTQYF,TGTGCCAGCAGCTTATACCGGTCGGCAGATACGCAGTATTTT
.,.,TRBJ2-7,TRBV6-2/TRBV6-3,CASSYFGPKAYEQYF,TGTGCCAGCAGTTACTTCGGTCCGAAAGCCTACGAGCAGTACTTC
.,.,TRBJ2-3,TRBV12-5,CASGFSPVRTDTQYF,TGTGCTAGTGGTTTCAGTCCAGTCAGGACAGATACGCAGTATTTT
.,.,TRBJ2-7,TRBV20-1,CSAPDREGSYEQYF,TGCAGTGCTCCGGACAGGGAGGGATCCTACGAGCAGTACTTC
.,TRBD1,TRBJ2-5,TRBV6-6,CASSSTGTGETQYF,TGTGCCAGCAGCTCCACAGGGACAGGGGAGACCCAGTACTTC
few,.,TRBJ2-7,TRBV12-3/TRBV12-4,CASSPGGRTYEQYF,TGTGCCAGCAGTCCCGGGGGACGTACCTACGAGCAGTACTTC
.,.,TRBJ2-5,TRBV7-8,CASSFLETQYF,TGTGCCAGCAGCTTCCTGGAGACCCAGTACTTC
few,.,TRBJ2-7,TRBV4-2,CASSQESQEYDRIDEQYF,TGTGCCAGCAGCCAAGAAAGTCAGGAGTACGATCGCATCGACGAGCAGTACTTC
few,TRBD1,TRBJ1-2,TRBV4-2,CASSPPGQSNYGYTF,TGTGCCAGCAGCCCCCCGGGACAGTCTAACTATGGCTACACCTTC
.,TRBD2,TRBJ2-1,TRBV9,CASSTLSGGLNEQFF,TGTGCCAGCAGCACCCTTAGCGGGGGGCTGAATGAGCAGTTCTTC
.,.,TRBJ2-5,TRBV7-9,CASSAPLIHEDPQYF,TGTGCCAGCAGCGCCCCTTTGATACACGAGGATCCCCAGTACTTC
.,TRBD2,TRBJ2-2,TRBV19,CASLRLREGTGELFF,TGTGCCAGTTTAAGGCTTCGGGAGGGGACCGGGGAGCTGTTTTTT
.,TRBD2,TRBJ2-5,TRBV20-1,CSARISGLVPFETQYF,TGCAGTGCTAGAATTTCGGGACTAGTACCTTTTGAGACCCAGTACTTC
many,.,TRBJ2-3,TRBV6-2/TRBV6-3,CASSYTRGITDTQYF,TGTGCCAGCAGTTACACGAGGGGAATCACAGATACGCAGTATTTT
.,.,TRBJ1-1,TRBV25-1,CASSELLGGNTEAFF,TGTGCCAGCAGTGAGCTCCTCGGGGGGAACACTGAAGCTTTCTTT
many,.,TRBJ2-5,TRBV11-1,CASSTQRTFLETQYF,TGTGCCAGCAGCACACAAAGGACCTTTTTGGAGACCCAGTACTTC
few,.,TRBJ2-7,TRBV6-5,CASRDGVYEQYF,TGTGCCAGCAGGGATGGGGTGTACGAGCAGTACTTC
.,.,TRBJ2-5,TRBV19,CASSIVGPVAETQYF,TGTGCCAGTAGTATAGTTGGCCCGGTGGCAGAGACCCAGTACTTC
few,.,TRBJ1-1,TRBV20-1,CRVGAYEGITEAFF,TGCAGGGTCGGGGCTTATGAGGGTATCACTGAAGCTTTCTTT
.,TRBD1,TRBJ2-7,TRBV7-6,CASSLDRVAYEQYF,TGTGCCAGCAGCTTGGACAGGGTCGCCTACGAGCAGTACTTC
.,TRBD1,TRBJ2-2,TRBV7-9,CASDRVNTGELFF,TGTGCCAGCGACAGGGTCAACACCGGGGAGCTGTTTTTT
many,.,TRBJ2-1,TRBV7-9,CASSKMGPIRLDEQFF,TGTGCCAGCAGCAAGATGGGACCGATCCGGCTGGATGAGCAGTTCTTC
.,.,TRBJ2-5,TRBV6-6,CDSSVSDWPGETQYF,TGTGACAGCAGTGTCTCGGACTGGCCAGGGGAGACCCAGTACTTC
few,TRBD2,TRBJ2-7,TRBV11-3,CASRVSPGLAGGASSYEQYF,TGTGCCAGCAGGGTAAGCCCTGGACTAGCGGGAGGTGCTAGCTCCTACGAGCAGTACTTC
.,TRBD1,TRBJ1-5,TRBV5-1,CASSEGQGDQPQHF,TGCGCCAGCAGCGAGGGACAGGGGGATCAGCCCCAGCATTTT
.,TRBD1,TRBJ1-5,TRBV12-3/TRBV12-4,CASSPGTGEEQPQHF,TGTGCCAGCAGTCCAGGGACAGGGGAAGAGCAGCCCCAGCATTTT
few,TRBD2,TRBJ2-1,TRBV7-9,CASSLGTSNEQFF,TGTGCCAGCAGCTTAGGGACTAGTAATGAGCAGTTCTTC
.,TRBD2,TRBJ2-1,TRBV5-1,CASSLVAGDNEQFF,TGCGCCAGCAGCTTGGTGGCGGGGGACAATGAGCAGTTCTTC
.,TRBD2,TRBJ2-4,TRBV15,CATSLPGGLAKNIQYF,TGTGCCACCAGCCTGCCGGGGGGGCTAGCCAAAAACATTCAGTACTTC
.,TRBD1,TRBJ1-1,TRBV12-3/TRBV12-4,CASSAWTGSTEAFF,TGTGCCAGCAGCGCCTGGACAGGAAGCACTGAAGCTTTCTTT
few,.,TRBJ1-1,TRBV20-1,CSALRQERGGGTEAFF,TGCAGTGCTCTCCGACAGGAGAGGGGAGGAGGCACTGAAGCTTTCTTT
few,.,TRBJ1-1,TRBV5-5,CASSLDPQNTEAFF,TGTGCCAGCAGCTTGGATCCCCAGAACACTGAAGCTTTCTTT
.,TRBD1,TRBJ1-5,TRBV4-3,CASSPWTGGNQPQHF,TGCGCCAGCAGCCCTTGGACAGGGGGCAATCAGCCCCAGCATTTT
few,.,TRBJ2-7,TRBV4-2,CASSQVIRPDEQYF,TGTGCCAGCAGCCAAGTCATCCGCCCGGACGAGCAGTACTTC
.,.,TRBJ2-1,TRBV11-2,CASSLSGEYNEQFF,TGTGCCAGCAGCTTAAGTGGGGAATACAATGAGCAGTTCTTC
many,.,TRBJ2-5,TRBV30,CAWTPQGEETQYF,TGTGCCTGGACTCCTCAAGGGGAAGAGACCCAGTACTTC
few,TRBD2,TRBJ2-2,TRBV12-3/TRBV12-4,CASSTGLAGGDYGELFF,TGTGCCAGCAGCACCGGACTAGCGGGAGGGGACTACGGGGAGCTGTTTTTT
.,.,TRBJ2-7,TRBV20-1,CSAEDRTYEQYF,TGCAGTGCTGAGGACAGAACATACGAGCAGTACTTC
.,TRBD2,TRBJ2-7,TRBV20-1,CSASGTSSYEQYF,TGCAGTGCTAGCGGGACTAGTTCCTACGAGCAGTACTTC
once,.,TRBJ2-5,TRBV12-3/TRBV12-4,CASTPQLGVGQETQYF,TGTGCCAGCACCCCCCAGCTGGGAGTGGGCCAAGAGACCCAGTACTTC